The 29 T cell receptor beta chains below were found in one sample sequenced in a study of post-analysis software for immune sequencing data. Incorporated into the TCR beta cDNA libraries were unique molecular identifiers, which served to reduce PCR and sequencing biases. TCRdb fed the PCR reads into MiXCR, producing one record per CDR3 protein. The sample lists a few hundred thousand distinct CDR3 sequences, roughly a third occurring once. Antigens for these TCRs are unknown. Whole-study findings and limits: Elevated frequency relative to controls characterized roughly five TRBV segments in patients, TRBV5-6, TRBV5-1 and TRBV20-1 among them.

The sample consisted of blood. The receptors stem from a girl aged 5-17 years with multiple sclerosis.

This clonotype was observed many times. This rearrangement joins TRBV29-1 to TRBJ2-3; possibly TRBD1 for D (6 bases). The length of the CDR3 is 15 residues. V gave up 4 bases and J gave up 3 bases, with 17 bases separating them. In germline, CDR1 is SQVTM, CDR2 ANQGSEA. CDR3 nucleotide sequence: TGCAGCGTTGCAGTTGAGGGGGTTATGACAGATACGCAGTATTTT. Protein product: CSVAVEGVMTDTQYF.

In the case of this clonotype: The CDR3 carries no conserved terminal phenylalanine or tryptophan, so it likely arises from a read error. The rearrangement uses TRBV16 and TRBJ1-2; D perhaps matches TRBD1 (6 bases). V was pared by 3 bases and J by 2 bases, with 7 bases between. The CDR3 consists of 13 residues. Germline values: CDR1 KGHSY, CDR2 FQNENV. CDR3 region: CASSHRGNYGYTS. The CDR3 nucleotides are TGTGCCAGCAGCCACAGGGGAAACTATGGCTACACCTCC.

The table lists this clonotype with a few counts. The gene calls are TRBV3-1 and TRBJ2-1; no firm D call. The V gene lost 1 base and the J gene lost 12 bases, with 19 bases spanning the gap. The germline V gene has CDR1 LGHDT and CDR2 YNNKEL (reference sequence). This CDR3 is 15 amino acids long. The CDR3 here is CASSQGGPQVGRQFF. The CDR3 region has the DNA TGTGCCAGCAGCCAAGGCGGACCCCAGGTAGGTCGGCAGTTCTTC.

This clonotype has at least ten counts. The chain combines TRBV7-8 with TRBJ2-5; possibly TRBD1 for D (6 bases). Trimming took off 5 bases at V and 1 base at J, with 17 bases between the two ends. Per germline, CDR1 SGHVS and CDR2 FQNEAQ. CDR3 length: 16 amino acids. The CDR3 region has the DNA TGTGCCAGCAGCCCAGGGGATCAAGGACCCCAAGAGACCCAGTACTTC. It yields the protein CASSPGDQGPQETQYF.

Ten or more counts support this clonotype. This sequence joins TRBV20-1 and TRBJ1-5, with D uncertain. The V end lost 0 bases, the J end lost 0 bases, and 9 bases lay between the germline ends. CDR1 is DFQATT, CDR2 SNEGSKA, per germline (reference sequence). This CDR3 comprises 15 residues. The CDR3 here is CSARDGPYSNQPQHF. The CDR3 DNA reads TGCAGTGCTAGAGATGGGCCCTATAGCAATCAGCCCCAGCATTTT.

This clonotype came up many times. The J gene is TRBJ1-4, the V gene TRBV20-1; D ambiguous. V lost 3 bases and J lost 2, with 7 bases in between. This CDR3 is 13 amino acids long. In germline, CDR1 is DFQATT, CDR2 SNEGSKA (reference sequence). In DNA form, the CDR3 reads TGCAGTGCTAGGGGCCGGACTAATGAAAAACTGTTTTTT. Protein product: CSARGRTNEKLFF.

This clonotype showed up just a few times. This may be a read error, as it is one base from a much larger clone. The chain links TRBV5-5 to TRBJ2-1, with 7 bases fitting TRBD1. The germline V gene encodes CDR1 SGHKS and CDR2 YYEKEE (reference sequence). V gave up 5 bases and J gave up 8 bases; unmatched junction bases: 13. This CDR3 comprises 15 residues. The chain's CDR3 is CASRYRFTGVDEQFF. CDR3 DNA: TGTGCCAGCAGGTACCGATTCACAGGGGTCGATGAGCAGTTCTTC.

This clonotype came up many times. This chain links TRBV24-1 with TRBJ2-5, with D maybe TRBD2 (7 bases). The CDR3 sequence is 16 residues long. Germline V gives CDR1 KGHDR, CDR2 SFDVKD. Trimming removed 3 bases at V and 5 bases at J, with 18 bases between. The chain's CDR3 is CATSDPRRGLGETQYF. The CDR3 nucleotides are TGTGCCACCAGTGATCCCCGGCGGGGGCTAGGTGAGACCCAGTACTTC.

This sequence joins TRBV29-1 and TRBJ1-1; TRBD1 aligns across 12 bases. V lost 6 bases to trimming and J lost 4 bases; unmatched junction nucleotides: 0. Germline lookup yields CDR1 SQVTM and CDR2 ANQGSEA. The CDR3 is 12 residues long. The CDR3 region is CSVGQGATEAFF. CDR3 DNA sequence: TGCAGCGTGGGACAGGGGGCCACTGAAGCTTTCTTT. The variable domain in full, completed from reference TRBV29-1 and TRBJ1-1, reads SAVISQKPSRDICQRGTSLTIQCQVDSQVTMMFWYRQQPGQSLTLIATANQGSEATYESGFVIDKFPISRPNLTFSTLTVSNMSPEDSSIYLCSVGQGATEAFFGQGTRLTVV.

This clonotype was picked up many times. Since a much larger clone is just one base distant, this may be a read error. The chain has TRBV12-3 or TRBV12-4 and TRBJ1-2; 7 bases are shared with TRBD1. Losses at the gene ends were 6 bases for V and 6 bases for J; bases not matched to a gene: 10. The CDR3 loop spans 14 amino acids. The CDR3 sequence is CASRADREGHGYTF. The DNA of the CDR3 is TGTGCCAGCAGGGCTGACAGGGAGGGCCATGGCTACACCTTC.

With regard to this clonotype: With a much larger clone just one base away, this may be a read error. The chain couples TRBV12-3 or TRBV12-4 to TRBJ2-5; D unresolved. V lost 3 bases and J lost 1, with 6 bases in between. This CDR3 region has 13 residues. CDR3 sequence: CASSFTTQETQYF. The CDR3 nucleotides are TGTGCCAGCAGTTTTACAACCCAAGAGACCCAGTACTTC.

This rearrangement joins TRBV6-1 to TRBJ1-2; 9 bases match TRBD1. The germline gives CDR1 MNHNS, CDR2 SASEGT. CDR3 length: 13 amino acids. The junction had 4 bases not matched to a gene; V was cut back by 4 bases and J by 7 bases. CDR3 in DNA: TGTGCCAGCAGTGCGCGGACAGGGGCTGGCTACACCTTC. Translating gives CASSARTGAGYTF.

This clonotype was seen many times. The chain employs TRBV28 and TRBJ1-4; 7 bases are shared with TRBD1. The CDR3 consists of 16 residues. Germline V gene lookup returns CDR1 MDHEN and CDR2 SYDVKM. Trimming took 4 bases from V and 1 from J; bases not matched to a gene: 6. The CDR3 coding sequence is TGTGCCAGCAGTTCTTACCAGGGGGAAACTAATGAAAAACTGTTTTTT. It specifies CASSSYQGETNEKLFF.

With respect to this clonotype: At one end the junction does not follow the germline gene, possibly because of a read error. The chain recombines TRBV9 with TRBJ1-6; D gene unclear. The CDR3 is 12 residues long. Germline V gives CDR1 SGDLS, CDR2 YYNGEE. The CDR3 nucleotides are TGTGCCAGCAGCGGGATAGATTCACCCCCCCACTTT. Translation: CASSGIDSPPHF.

V is TRBV6-2 or TRBV6-3 and J is TRBJ2-7, with D unclear. Per the germline V gene, CDR1 is MNHEY and CDR2 is SVGEGT. V lost 4 bases to trimming and J lost 0 bases, with 7 bases between them. The CDR3 loop spans 13 amino acids. CDR3 coding DNA: TGTGCCAGCAGTTCGGTCTCCTCCTACGAGCAGTACTTC. This translates into CASSSVSSYEQYF.

The table lists this clonotype with many counts. The chain recombines TRBV7-9 with TRBJ2-3; 7 nucleotides align to TRBD1. CDR3 length equals 14 residues. The J segment lost 2 bases and the V segment lost 7 bases, leaving 6 bases of the junction unmatched. Germline V gene data show CDR1 as SEHNR and CDR2 as FQNEAQ (reference sequence). Here the CDR3 reads CASNPGQYTDTQYF. Written as DNA, the CDR3 is TGTGCCAGCAACCCGGGACAGTACACAGATACGCAGTATTTT. The variable domain in full, with the rest retrieved from reference TRBV7-9 and TRBJ2-3, is DTGVSQNPRHKITKRGQNVTFRCDPISEHNRLYWYRQTLGQGPEFLTYFQNEAQLEKSRLLSDRFSAERPKGSFSTLEIQRTEQGDSAMYLCASNPGQYTDTQYFGPGTRLTVL.

This clonotype has a count of ten or more. V gene TRBV7-2 combines with J gene TRBJ2-3; 10 nucleotides match TRBD2. After removal of 5 bases from V and 1 base from J, the junction contained 6 bases not matched to a gene. The CDR3 runs 16 residues. Germline loops: CDR1 SGHTA, CDR2 FQGNSA. CDR3 coding DNA: TGTGCCAGCAGCCCCCTCGGGACTAGCGGCACAGATACGCAGTATTTT. Protein sequence: CASSPLGTSGTDTQYF. Full variable domain (rest looked up from reference TRBV7-2 and TRBJ2-3): GAGVSQSPSNKVTEKGKDVELRCDPISGHTALYWYRQSLGQGLEFLIYFQGNSAPDKSGLPSDRFSAERTGGSVSTLTIQRTQQEDSAVYLCASSPLGTSGTDTQYFGPGTRLTVL.

The chain links TRBV7-2 to TRBJ2-5; D unresolved. The closer fit of TRBJ2-7 to the DNA end suggests the J call may be wrong. The CDR3 is made up of 16 amino acids. The germline V gene encodes CDR1 SGHTA and CDR2 FQGNSA. The CDR3, as DNA: TGTGCCAGCAGCTATAGGGTAGGGCCAGGCAGTAACGAGCAGTACTTC. Encoded protein: CASSYRVGPGSNEQYF.

This clonotype was seen repeatedly, ten times or more. The genes are TRBV4-2 and TRBJ2-1; TRBD2 matches at 12 bases. This CDR3 has 16 residues. CDR1 and CDR2 from the germline V gene are LGHNA and YNFKEQ. With V trimmed by 3 bases and J by 8 bases, 8 bases remained unmatched. The CDR3 nucleotides are TGTGCCAGCAGCCACCTGCTAGCGGGAGGGGCGGATGAGCAGTTCTTC. It is translated as CASSHLLAGGADEQFF.

Worth noting for this clonotype: Given a much more abundant clone one base away, this may be a read error. This chain connects TRBV20-1 to TRBJ1-2; tentatively, D is TRBD1 (5 bases). The length of the CDR3 is 11 residues. V was cut by 8 bases and J by 6 bases, with 13 bases left in between. Germline CDR1 and CDR2: DFQATT and SNEGSKA (reference sequence). CDR3 region: CSLTDSHGYTF. The CDR3 nucleotides are TGCAGTCTGACAGATTCCCATGGCTACACCTTC.

In its sample, this clonotype was seen many times. The J gene is TRBJ2-3, the V gene TRBV7-8, with TRBD1 identical over 9 bases. The trim removed 5 bases at V and 3 bases at J, leaving 21 bases unmatched. This CDR3 is 20 amino acids long. CDR1 SGHVS and CDR2 FQNEAQ come from the germline V gene. CDR3: CASSALPSGTGRSGTDTQYF. The DNA for the CDR3 is TGTGCCAGCAGCGCCCTCCCATCCGGGACAGGGCGTTCGGGGACAGATACGCAGTATTTT. Drawing the rest from reference TRBV7-8 and TRBJ2-3, the complete variable domain is GAGVSQSPRYKVAKRGQDVALRCDPISGHVSLFWYQQALGQGPEFLTYFQNEAQLDKSGLPSDRFFAERPEGSVSTLKIQRTQQEDSAVYLCASSALPSGTGRSGTDTQYFGPGTRLTVL.

This clonotype was observed many times. V gene TRBV7-3 combines with J gene TRBJ1-6; 9 positions match TRBD1. From germline, CDR1 is SGHTA and CDR2 FQGTGA. V shed 0 bases and J 7 bases; nucleotides not matched to a gene: 1. CDR3 length: 15 amino acids. CDR3 bases: TGTGCCAGCAGCTTAACGGGACAGGGAAATTCACCCCTCCACTTT. This codes for CASSLTGQGNSPLHF.

The chain couples TRBV20-1 to TRBJ2-1; the D gene is possibly TRBD2 (6 bases). The J call is uncertain, as TRBJ2-7 better fits the DNA end. CDR1 and CDR2 from the germline V gene are DFQATT and SNEGSKA (reference sequence). The CDR3 runs 17 residues. This CDR3 reads CSARDWGGDSSYNEQYF. The CDR3 DNA follows: TGCAGTGCTAGAGATTGGGGCGGGGATAGCTCCTACAATGAGCAGTACTTC.

The chain is built from TRBV20-1 and TRBJ2-3, with 9 bases aligning to TRBD1. J was trimmed by 3 bases and V by 6 bases; bases with no gene match: 7. The CDR3 has 14 residues. CDR1 is DFQATT and CDR2 is SNEGSKA in the germline V gene (reference sequence). CDR3 DNA sequence: TGCAGTGCCAAAACGGGACAGGGAACAGATACGCAGTATTTT. Amino acid sequence: CSAKTGQGTDTQYF.

The chain has TRBV28 and TRBJ2-1, with TRBD1 as a possible D gene (5 bases). Germline V lookup: CDR1 MDHEN, CDR2 SYDVKM. V was shortened by 3 bases and J by 5 bases, with 17 bases between the two germline ends. The CDR3 is 16 residues long. The CDR3: CASSLAVDRFHNEQFF. The CDR3 DNA sequence: TGTGCCAGCAGTTTGGCTGTCGACAGATTCCACAATGAGCAGTTCTTC.

A remark on this clonotype: This sequence may be a read error, since a much larger clone differs from it by one base. The rearrangement uses TRBV6-2 or TRBV6-3 and TRBJ2-7, with D tentatively TRBD2 (6 bases). Germline V lookup: CDR1 MNHEY, CDR2 SVGEGT. The CDR3 covers 15 residues. V lost 2 bases and J lost 2, with 13 bases in between. CDR3 loop: CASSYGSASAYEQYF. CDR3 DNA: TGTGCCAGCAGTTACGGGTCGGCTAGCGCCTACGAGCAGTACTTC.

This clonotype was seen repeatedly, ten times or more. This chain links TRBV5-1 with TRBJ2-5, with 8 bases identical to TRBD1. The V and J ends lost 7 bases and 5 bases, in that order; junction bases with no gene match: 7. The CDR3 totals 13 residues. Germline lookup yields CDR1 SGHRS and CDR2 YFSETQ. CDR3 protein: CASSQGARETQYF. The CDR3 nucleotides are TGCGCCAGCTCCCAGGGGGCGCGGGAGACCCAGTACTTC.

V gene TRBV4-2 combines with J gene TRBJ1-1; no clear D gene. Trimming took 4 bases from V and 3 from J, leaving 12 bases between them. CDR3 length equals 14 residues. Per the germline V gene, CDR1 is LGHNA and CDR2 is YNFKEQ. The CDR3 nucleotides read TGTGCCAGCAGCCGGACGGGTATGGACACTGAAGCTTTCTTT. Protein product: CASSRTGMDTEAFF.

This clonotype was counted a few times. The CDR3 spells CASSVPGQGTEAFF. DNA for the CDR3: TGTGCCAGCAGCGTCCCGGGACAGGGGACTGAAGCTTTCTTT. This chain joins TRBV28 and TRBJ1-1; 10 bases map to TRBD1. Losses at the gene ends were 6 bases for V and 5 bases for J; bases not matched to a gene: 6. The germline V gene encodes CDR1 MDHEN and CDR2 SYDVKM. The CDR3 has 14 amino acids.